The 17 T cell receptor beta chains below all came from one sample that was sequenced in a study of cytomegalovirus exposure and HLA in healthy donors. The PCR ran on 60 Vbeta and 13 Jbeta primers. Generated by immunoSEQ multiplex PCR, the TCRdb table keeps only in-frame clones and is missing some. The table includes roughly 200,000 clones, about four fifths detected once. Sequencing input: PBMCs. The receptors come from a girl between 5 and 17 years old in good health and CMV-seropositive.

The chain employs TRBV7-2 and TRBJ2-5, with 9 nucleotides matching TRBD1. Germline loops: CDR1 SGHTA, CDR2 FQGNSA. The CDR3 consists of 15 residues. Germline trimming cut 4 bases from V and 5 bases from J; bases unmatched to any gene: 8. The CDR3, as DNA: TGTGCCAGCAGCTCTGGACAGGGGAATTGGGAGACCCAGTACTTC. Encoded protein: CASSSGQGNWETQYF. The full variable domain, with the rest looked up from reference TRBV7-2 and TRBJ2-5, is GAGVSQSPSNKVTEKGKDVELRCDPISGHTALYWYRQSLGQGLEFLIYFQGNSAPDKSGLPSDRFSAERTGGSVSTLTIQRTQQEDSAVYLCASSSGQGNWETQYFGPGTRLLVL.

J is TRBJ2-1 and V is TRBV4-3, with D possibly being TRBD2 (5 bases). The V and J ends lost 0 bases and 0 bases respectively, with 15 bases between them. There are 18 residues in the CDR3. The germline gives CDR1 LGHNA, CDR2 YSLEER. CDR3 sequence (DNA): TGCGCCAGCAGCCAAGAAGTGGACGTAGCGAGCTCCTACAATGAGCAGTTCTTC. Translated: CASSQEVDVASSYNEQFF.

This clone was seen just once. V and J are TRBV19 and TRBJ1-1, with D hard to call. The V gene lost 3 bases and the J gene lost 2 bases, with 10 bases spanning the gap. The CDR3 has 14 residues. The V gene's germline CDR1 is LNHDA and CDR2 SQIVND (reference sequence). The CDR3 reads CASSIGLGNTEAFF. DNA for the CDR3: TGTGCCAGTAGTATTGGACTGGGAAACACTGAAGCTTTCTTT.

This chain uses TRBV7-8 with TRBJ1-1, with D possibly being TRBD1 (5 bases). V was cut by 6 bases and J by 1 base, with 15 bases left in between. This CDR3 is 15 amino acids long. In germline, CDR1 is SGHVS, CDR2 FQNEAQ. This CDR3 is CASSFWGGENTEAFF. The DNA of the CDR3 is TGTGCCAGCAGTTTTTGGGGAGGGGAGAACACTGAAGCTTTCTTT.

This chain's CDR3 is CASRLQGTGNEKLFF. DNA for the CDR3: TGTGCCAGCAGGTTACAGGGTACTGGTAATGAAAAACTGTTTTTT. This chain joins TRBV2 and TRBJ1-4, with a weak D call TRBD1 (6 bases). The germline V and J ends were trimmed by 6 bases and 4 bases, with 15 bases remaining between them. Per germline, CDR1 SNHLY and CDR2 FYNNEI. This CDR3 comprises 15 residues.

V usage is TRBV6-6 and J usage is TRBJ1-4; no clear D gene. Trimming left V 4 bases short and J 0 bases short, with 9 bases between. The germline V gene encodes CDR1 MNHNY and CDR2 SVGAGI (reference sequence). This CDR3 is built from 15 residues. The CDR3 nucleotides are TGTGCCAGCAGTTGGAGGAGTTCAACTAATGAAAAACTGTTTTTT. Its protein product is CASSWRSSTNEKLFF.

The J gene is TRBJ2-1, the V gene TRBV7-8; 13 bases align to TRBD2. The length of the CDR3 is 17 residues. The V gene's germline CDR1 is SGHVS and CDR2 FQNEAQ. J was trimmed by 10 bases and V by 1 base; bases with no gene match: 10. Here the CDR3 reads CASSLVVSLAGGHEQFF. In nucleotides, the CDR3 is TGTGCCAGCAGCTTAGTCGTTTCACTAGCGGGGGGGCACGAGCAGTTCTTC.

The chain recombines TRBV15 with TRBJ2-1, with 11 bases aligning to TRBD1. The CDR3 extends over 15 amino acids. From germline, CDR1 is LNHNV and CDR2 YYDKDF (reference sequence). Trimming cost V 3 bases and J 5 bases; bases outside gene matches: 3. CDR3 sequence (DNA): TGTGCCACCAGCAGCCAGGGACAGGGGGACAATGAGCAGTTCTTC. It specifies CATSSQGQGDNEQFF.

The CDR3 region is CASSSLLYNEQFF. CDR3 nucleotide sequence: TGTGCCAGCAGCTCCTTACTATACAATGAGCAGTTCTTC. J is TRBJ2-1 and V is TRBV6-6; D is undetermined. Trimming removed 6 bases from V and 4 bases from J, with 10 bases in between. The CDR3 covers 13 residues. Germline-derived CDR1 and CDR2 are MNHNY and SVGAGI (reference sequence).

This clone has only a few counts. The chain joins TRBV6-6 to TRBJ2-7; 7 nucleotides match TRBD2. Germline V gene sequence: CDR1 MNHNY, CDR2 SVGAGI (reference sequence). V shed 6 bases, J shed 0 bases, and the junction held 8 bases outside the gene matches. CDR3 size: 15 residues. CDR3 nucleotide sequence: TGTGCCAGCAGCTACAACAAGCGGGACTCCTACGAGCAGTACTTC. Its translation: CASSYNKRDSYEQYF.

The rearrangement uses TRBV11-3 and TRBJ2-7; D is unclear. The CDR3 is made up of 15 amino acids. The V gene lost 5 bases and the J gene lost 3 bases, with 17 bases spanning the gap. Germline values: CDR1 SGHNT, CDR2 YENEEA. This CDR3 reads CASSLTGYMGYEQYF. CDR3 coding DNA: TGTGCCAGCAGCCTCACGGGTTATATGGGCTACGAGCAGTACTTC.

The chain has TRBV7-2 and TRBJ2-7, with 9 bases aligning to TRBD2. The CDR3 has 15 amino acids. Germline CDR1 reads SGHTA; CDR2 reads FQGNSA. After removal of 1 base from V and 4 bases from J, the junction contained 5 bases not matched to a gene. The CDR3 DNA is TGTGCCAGCAGCTTAGACGCGGGGGGGCGGTACGAGCAGTACTTC. As protein: CASSLDAGGRYEQYF.

This chain uses TRBV27 with TRBJ1-1; tentative D call: TRBD1 (5 bases). Trimming cost V 5 bases and J 5 bases, with 15 bases left between them. The CDR3 contains 14 residues. The germline CDR1 and CDR2 sequences are MNHEY and SMNVEV (reference sequence). CDR3 residues: CASSLRALRTEAFF. CDR3 in DNA: TGTGCCAGCAGTCTCAGGGCCCTGAGGACTGAAGCTTTCTTT.

The chain carries TRBV11-2 and TRBJ1-2; 7 bases map to TRBD1. The V and J ends lost 5 bases and 2 bases, in that order; junction bases with no gene match: 8. The CDR3 contains 15 residues. Germline CDR1 is SGHAT and CDR2 is FQNNGV. In DNA, the CDR3 is TGTGCCAGCAGCAAGCGGACAGGCTCAAACTATGGCTACACCTTC. It specifies CASSKRTGSNYGYTF.

This chain links TRBV4-1 with TRBJ2-5, with D possibly TRBD2 on 6 matching bases. The CDR3 extends over 17 amino acids. Germline V gives CDR1 MGHRA, CDR2 YSYEKL. V shed 4 bases and J shed 3 bases, with 21 bases lying between them. The CDR3 DNA follows: TGCGCCAGCAGCCTCTTCACCCCCGGGACTGGGGAAGAGACCCAGTACTTC. It encodes CASSLFTPGTGEETQYF.

V is TRBV7-9 and J is TRBJ2-7; 12 bases map to TRBD2. Germline loops: CDR1 SEHNR, CDR2 FQNEAQ (reference sequence). Trimming at V came to 5 bases and at J to 2 bases, leaving 7 bases not matched to a gene. The CDR3 runs 16 residues. CDR3 loop: CASSLSLAGGPYEQYF. The CDR3 DNA reads TGTGCCAGCAGCCTATCCCTAGCGGGGGGGCCCTACGAGCAGTACTTC.

This rearrangement joins TRBV5-4 to TRBJ2-2; 10 bases map to TRBD1. The length of the CDR3 is 16 residues. From germline, CDR1 is SGHNT and CDR2 YYREEE (reference sequence). The J segment lost 3 bases and the V segment lost 3 bases, leaving 5 bases of the junction unmatched. In DNA form, the CDR3 reads TGTGCCAGCAGCTCTACCGGGACAGGGGACACCGGGGAGCTGTTTTTT. This sequence encodes CASSSTGTGDTGELFF. Supplemented by reference TRBV5-4 and TRBJ2-2, the full variable domain reads ETGVTQSPTHLIKTRGQQVTLRCSSQSGHNTVSWYQQALGQGPQFIFQYYREEENGRGNFPPRFSGLQFPNYSSELNVNALELDDSALYLCASSSTGTGDTGELFFGEGSRLTVL.